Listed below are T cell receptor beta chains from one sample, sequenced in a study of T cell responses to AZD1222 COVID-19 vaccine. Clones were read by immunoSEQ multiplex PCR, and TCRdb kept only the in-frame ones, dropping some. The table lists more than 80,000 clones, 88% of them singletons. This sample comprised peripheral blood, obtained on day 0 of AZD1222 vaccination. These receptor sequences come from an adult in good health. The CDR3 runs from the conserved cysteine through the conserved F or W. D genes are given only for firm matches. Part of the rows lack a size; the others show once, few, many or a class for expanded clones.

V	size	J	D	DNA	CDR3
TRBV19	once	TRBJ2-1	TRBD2	TGTGCCAGTAGTATGAGGACTAGGATCTATGAGCAGTTCTTC	CASSMRTRIYEQFF
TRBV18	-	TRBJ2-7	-	TGTGCCAGCTCTCTTCCTTTCCGGGACGGACTCTACGAGCAGTACTTC	CASSLPFRDGLYEQYF
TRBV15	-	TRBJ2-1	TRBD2	TGTGCCACCAGCAGAGTAGTAGCGGGAGGGGGTGAGCAGTTCTTC	CATSRVVAGGGEQFF
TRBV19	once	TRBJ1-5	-	TGTGCCAGTAACCCTCCTAAAGGGTTCCATCAGCCCCAGCATTTT	CASNPPKGFHQPQHF
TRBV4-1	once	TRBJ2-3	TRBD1	TGCGCCAGCAGCCCACCTGTCAGGGGGCGGAGCCCAGATACGCAGTATTTT	CASSPPVRGRSPDTQYF
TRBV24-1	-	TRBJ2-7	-	TGTGCCACGGCCGGGACACCGTCCTACGAGCAGTACTTC	CATAGTPSYEQYF
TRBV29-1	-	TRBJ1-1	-	TGCAGCGTTGCGCGGAACACTGAAGCTTTCTTT	CSVARNTEAFF
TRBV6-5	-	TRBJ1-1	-	TGTGCCAGCACCGCAGGGTGGGAGAACACTGAAGCTTTCTTT	CASTAGWENTEAFF
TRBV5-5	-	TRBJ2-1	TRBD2	TGTGCCAGCAGCTCGCCAGTCGGTAGCGGGACCCCCTACAATGAGCAGTTCTTC	CASSSPVGSGTPYNEQFF
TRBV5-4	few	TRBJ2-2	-	TGTGCCAGCAGCTCTAAGAACACCGGGGAGCTGTTTTTT	CASSSKNTGELFF
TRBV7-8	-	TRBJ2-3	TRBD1	TGTGCCAGCAGCTTAGTCACAGGGGGCAGCACAGATACGCAGTATTTT	CASSLVTGGSTDTQYF
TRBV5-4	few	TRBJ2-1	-	TGTGCCAGCACCGACTCCGGGACAATCTCCTACAATGAGCAGTTCTTC	CASTDSGTISYNEQFF
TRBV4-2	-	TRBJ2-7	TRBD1	TGTGCCAGCAGCCTGGGGACAGGGTTTGACGAGCAGTACTTC	CASSLGTGFDEQYF
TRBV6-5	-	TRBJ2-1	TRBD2	TGTGCCAGCAGTTACTCAGGGACTAGCGGGAGGGAGCAGTTCTTC	CASSYSGTSGREQFF
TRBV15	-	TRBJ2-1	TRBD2	TGTGCCACCAGCAGGAGACTAGCATCTCACAATGAGCAGTTCTTC	CATSRRLASHNEQFF
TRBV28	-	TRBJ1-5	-	TGTGCCAGCAGCGAACTCGAGGGTAGCAATCAGCCCCAGCATTTT	CASSELEGSNQPQHF
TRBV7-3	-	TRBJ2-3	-	TGTGCCAGCAGCTTATCTCCGGGGGCCAGCACAGATACGCAGTATTTT	CASSLSPGASTDTQYF
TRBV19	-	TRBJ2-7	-	TGTGCCACCGGAAGGTTCCCCAACGACGAGCAGTACTTC	CATGRFPNDEQYF
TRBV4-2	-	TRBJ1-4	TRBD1	TGTGCCAGCAGCCAACCAACGGGACAGGGGAATGAAAAACTGTTTTTT	CASSQPTGQGNEKLFF
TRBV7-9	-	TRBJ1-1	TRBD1	TGTGCCAGCAGCTTACTTCAGGGGGCGCGGAACACTGAAGCTTTCTTT	CASSLLQGARNTEAFF
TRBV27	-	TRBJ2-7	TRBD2	TGTGCCAGCAGTTTAAACGGGAGGGCCGATGTGGAGCAGTACTTC	CASSLNGRADVEQYF
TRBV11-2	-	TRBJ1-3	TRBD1	TGTGCCAGCAGCTCCAGGACAGGGAATAGCCCTGGAAACACCATATATTTT	CASSSRTGNSPGNTIYF
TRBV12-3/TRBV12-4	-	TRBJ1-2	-	TGTGCCAGCAGCCTAGGCCAGGGCTATGGCTACACCTTC	CASSLGQGYGYTF
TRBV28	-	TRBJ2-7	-	TGTGCCAGCAGTTTAGCGGGAAGCTCCTACGAGCAGTACTTC	CASSLAGSSYEQYF
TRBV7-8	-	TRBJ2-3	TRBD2	TGTGCCAGCAGCTTCCCTCTAGCGGAAGCCCGGGACACAGATACGCAGTATTTT	CASSFPLAEARDTDTQYF
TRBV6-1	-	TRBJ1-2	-	TGTGCCAGCAGTGAATCTGCCTATGGCTACACCTTC	CASSESAYGYTF
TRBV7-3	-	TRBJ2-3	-	TGTGCCAGCAGCTTCGGGGGCTCTAGCACAGATACGCAGTATTTT	CASSFGGSSTDTQYF
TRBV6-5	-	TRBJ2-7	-	TGTGCCAGCAGTTACTCGGAGAAAGGCTACGAGCAGTACTTC	CASSYSEKGYEQYF
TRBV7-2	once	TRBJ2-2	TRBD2	TGTGCCAGCAGCCCCGCTGGGTCGGGAGGGCCCGTGAACACCGGGGAGCTGTTTTTT	CASSPAGSGGPVNTGELFF
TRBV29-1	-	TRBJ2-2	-	TGCAGCGTTACGGGGTCTACCGGGGAGCTGTTTTTT	CSVTGSTGELFF
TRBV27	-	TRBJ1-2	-	TGTGCCAGCAGCCCGGCCGGAGGGAGGGTTGGCTACACCTTC	CASSPAGGRVGYTF
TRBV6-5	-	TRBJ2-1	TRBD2	TGTGCCAGCAGTTACCTTAGCGGGAGCTCCTACAATGAGCAGTTCTTC	CASSYLSGSSYNEQFF
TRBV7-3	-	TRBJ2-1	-	TGTGCCAGCAGCTTAAACTCGCTCAATGAGCAGTTCTTC	CASSLNSLNEQFF
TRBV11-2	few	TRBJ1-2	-	TGTGCCAGCAGCTTAGACTCGACAGACTTCTCCTTCTACTCCTATGGCTACACCTTC	CASSLDSTDFSFYSYGYTF
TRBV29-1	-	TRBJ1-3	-	TGCAGCGCACGCTCTGGAAACACCATATATTTT	CSARSGNTIYF
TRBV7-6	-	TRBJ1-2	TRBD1	TGTGCCAGCAGCTTGGGGACAGACCTTAACTATGGCTACACCTTC	CASSLGTDLNYGYTF
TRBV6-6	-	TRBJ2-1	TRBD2	TGTGCCAGCAGCCGACTAGCGGGAGGGCCGATTGATGGCAATGAGCAGTTCTTC	CASSRLAGGPIDGNEQFF
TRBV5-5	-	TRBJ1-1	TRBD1	TGTGCCAGCAGCTGGGAAGCCGGGACAGGGGGCACTGAAGCTTTCTTT	CASSWEAGTGGTEAFF
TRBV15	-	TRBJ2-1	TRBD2	TGTGCCACCAGCAGAGATCGGGGTAGCGGGGACAATGAGCAGTTCTTC	CATSRDRGSGDNEQFF
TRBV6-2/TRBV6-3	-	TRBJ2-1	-	TGTGCCAGCAGTTCGGCTCGCAGTGAGCAGTTCTTC	CASSSARSEQFF
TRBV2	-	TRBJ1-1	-	TGTGCCAGCAGTGAGCAGAACACTGAAGCTTTCTTT	CASSEQNTEAFF
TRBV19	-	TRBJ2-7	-	TGTGCCAGTAGTATAGGCTACCCCGCGTACGAGCAGTACTTC	CASSIGYPAYEQYF
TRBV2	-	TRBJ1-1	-	TGTGCCAGCAGTGATTTAATAAGGAATGGTAGGAACACTGAAGCTTTCTTT	CASSDLIRNGRNTEAFF
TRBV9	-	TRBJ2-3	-	TGTGCCAGCAGCGTAGATACAACAGATACGCAGTATTTT	CASSVDTTDTQYF
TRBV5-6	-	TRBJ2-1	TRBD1	TGTGCCAGCAGCGGACAGGGACCTTACAATGAGCAGTTCTTC	CASSGQGPYNEQFF
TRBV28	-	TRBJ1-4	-	TGTGCCAGCAGTTGGCAGGATGCAACTAATGAAAAACTGTTTTTT	CASSWQDATNEKLFF
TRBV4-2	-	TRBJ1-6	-	TGTGCCAGCAGCCAACGACAGGTCCGGGATAATTCACCCCTCCACTTT	CASSQRQVRDNSPLHF
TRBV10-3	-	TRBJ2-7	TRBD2	TGTGCCATCAGTGCCTCATCCGGGACTAGCGGGAGGGATAGGGGAGGGAAGTCCTACGAGCAGTACTTC	CAISASSGTSGRDRGGKSYEQYF
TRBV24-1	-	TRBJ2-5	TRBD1	TGTGCCACCAGTGATCCCCCGGGACAGGGGGATGAAGAGACCCAGTACTTC	CATSDPPGQGDEETQYF
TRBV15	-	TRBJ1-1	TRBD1	TGTGCCACCAGCAGAAGACAGGGTTTGAACACTGAAGCTTTCTTT	CATSRRQGLNTEAFF
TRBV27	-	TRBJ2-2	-	TGTGCCAGCAGTTTATTGGGGGTTTCTACAATCACCGGGGAGCTGTTTTTT	CASSLLGVSTITGELFF
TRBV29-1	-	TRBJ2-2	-	TGCAGCGTTGTAGAGGACACCGGGGAGCTGTTTTTT	CSVVEDTGELFF
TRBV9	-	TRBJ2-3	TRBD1	TGTGCCAGCAGCGTATGGACAGGGGGCGTAGATACGCAGTATTTT	CASSVWTGGVDTQYF
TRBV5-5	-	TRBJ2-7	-	TGTGCCAGCAGCTGGGGGATTTCCTACGAGCAGTACTTC	CASSWGISYEQYF
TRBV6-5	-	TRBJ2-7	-	TGTGCCAGCAGTTACCGGGACTTAGACTACGAGCAGTACTTC	CASSYRDLDYEQYF
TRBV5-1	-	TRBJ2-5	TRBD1	TGCGCCAGCAGCTTGATACAGGGGGCCGTAGAGACCCAGTACTTC	CASSLIQGAVETQYF
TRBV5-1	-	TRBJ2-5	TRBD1	TGCGCCAGCAGCCCCGGGGCTGGGCCGGGACAGCAAGAGACCCAGTACTTC	CASSPGAGPGQQETQYF
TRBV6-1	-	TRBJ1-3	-	TGTGCCAGCAGTGAATCTGCAAGGGCTGGAAACACCATATATTTT	CASSESARAGNTIYF